The 2 T cell receptor beta chains below were found in one sample sequenced in a study of T cell responses to AZD1222 COVID-19 vaccine. TCRdb keeps only in-frame clones here, not all; method: immunoSEQ multiplex PCR. Of 90,000 to 100,000 clones in the sample, over 75% were seen once. The sequencing here drew on peripheral blood, taken on day 0 of AZD1222 vaccination. The receptors were sampled from an adult in good health.

This chain joins TRBV28 and TRBJ1-2; TRBD1 is a possible D gene (5 bases). V was shortened by 4 bases and J by 1 base, with 16 bases between the two germline ends. The CDR3 length is 16 residues. Germline CDR1 and CDR2: MDHEN and SYDVKM. The CDR3: CASSSPWGEGNYGYTF. CDR3 in DNA: TGTGCCAGCAGTTCCCCGTGGGGGGAGGGTAACTATGGCTACACCTTC.

The chain has TRBV7-9 and TRBJ2-5, with D uncertain. V lost 1 base and J 2 bases, leaving 11 bases between the germline ends. In germline, CDR1 is SEHNR, CDR2 FQNEAQ (reference sequence). The CDR3 loop spans 15 amino acids. The chain's CDR3 is CASSLGVGTQETQYF. The DNA of the CDR3 is TGTGCCAGCAGCTTAGGGGTAGGCACGCAAGAGACCCAGTACTTC.